These T cell receptor beta chains were read from a single sample in a study of blood T cell repertoires in COVID-19. The data were produced by immunoSEQ multiplex PCR, yet TCRdb's version contains in-frame clones alone and is incomplete. In the table there are roughly 20,000 clones, about 88% of which are singletons. The sequenced sample was peripheral blood. These receptors were taken from a man aged 55 to 70 with active COVID-19. The CDR3 runs from the conserved cysteine through the conserved F or W. D genes are given only for firm matches. Clone size appears in some rows only: once, few, many, or a class for an expanded clone.

TRBJ1-4 | - | TRBV7-8 | - | TGTGCCAGCAGCTCCTTCATACTTCACCGGGCAACTAATGAAAAACTGTTTTTT | CASSSFILHRATNEKLFF
TRBJ2-5 | TRBD2 | TRBV11-3 | - | TGTGCCAGCAGCCCGCGACTAGCGGGAGGGGTCGAGACCCAGTACTTC | CASSPRLAGGVETQYF
TRBJ1-6 | TRBD1 | TRBV5-1 | once | TGCGCCAGCAGCTTGGAAAGACAGGGGTCCTCACCCCTCCACTTT | CASSLERQGSSPLHF
TRBJ1-2 | - | TRBV10-3 | - | TGTGCCATTGGACAGAATTATGGCTACACCTTC | CAIGQNYGYTF
TRBJ1-1 | - | TRBV30 | - | TGTGCCTGGAGTAGAAGGAGGGCGCGGACCTTATTGAACACTGAAGCTTTCTTT | CAWSRRRARTLLNTEAFF
TRBJ1-2 | TRBD1 | TRBV4-3 | - | TGCGCCAGCAGCCAAGACCGTTCGACAGGGGTGGATGGCTACACCTTC | CASSQDRSTGVDGYTF
TRBJ2-1 | TRBD2 | TRBV7-2 | - | TGTGCCAGCAGCTTATCGACTAGCGGGAGGGTGAATGAGCAGTTCTTC | CASSLSTSGRVNEQFF
TRBJ1-4 | - | TRBV21-1 | - | TGTGCCAGCATTTCCGGGAGGGGTTCTAATGAAAAACTGTTTTTT | CASISGRGSNEKLFF
TRBJ2-5 | TRBD1 | TRBV3-1/TRBV3-2 | - | TGTGCCAGCAGCCTTCGGACAGGGGGTATAGAGACCCAGTACTTC | CASSLRTGGIETQYF
TRBJ2-1 | TRBD2 | TRBV5-6 | - | TGTGCCAGCAGGAAGGGACTAGCGGGAGGCCTCCTATCGCGCAATGAGCAGTTCTTC | CASRKGLAGGLLSRNEQFF
TRBJ2-4 | TRBD2 | TRBV9 | - | TGTGCCAGCAGCGAACTAGCGGGGGGGGACAATGCCAAAAACATTCAGTACTTC | CASSELAGGDNAKNIQYF
TRBJ2-1 | TRBD2 | TRBV4-1 | - | TGCGCCAGCAGCCTCCAGCCTCTTAGCGGGGGACATTACAATGAGCAGTTCTTC | CASSLQPLSGGHYNEQFF
TRBJ1-5 | - | TRBV6-1 | once | TGTGCCAGCAGTGATCTTGGGCCCCAGCCCCAGCATTTT | CASSDLGPQPQHF
TRBJ2-7 | - | TRBV19 | - | TGTGCCAGTAGTATCCTGCGGGGCTACGAGCAGTACTTC | CASSILRGYEQYF
TRBJ2-7 | - | TRBV9 | - | TGTGCCAGCAGCGTAGGCCAGCGAACCTACGAGCAGTACTTC | CASSVGQRTYEQYF
TRBJ1-3 | - | TRBV18 | - | TGTGCCAGCTCACCACCGGGAGGAACTGGAAACACCATATATTTT | CASSPPGGTGNTIYF
TRBJ2-5 | TRBD2 | TRBV11-2 | - | TGTGCCAGCAGCGCCCCTCGCGGGGGTACTATTAAGACCCAGTACTTC | CASSAPRGGTIKTQYF
TRBJ2-5 | TRBD2 | TRBV14 | - | TGTGCCAGCAGCCAAGAGAGCAGCGGGGGCTTCCAAGAGACCCAGTACTTC | CASSQESSGGFQETQYF
TRBJ2-5 | TRBD1 | TRBV5-6 | - | TGTGCCAGCAGCCGATACGGGACAGGTCAAGAGACCCAGTACTTC | CASSRYGTGQETQYF
TRBJ2-1 | TRBD2 | TRBV19 | - | TGTGCCAGTAGTGGGAGCGGGAGGGGTTACAATGAGCAGTTCTTC | CASSGSGRGYNEQFF
TRBJ2-2 | TRBD2 | TRBV11-3 | - | TGTGCCAGCAGCGAGCCGGGACTAGCGGGAGAAAACACCGGGGAGCTGTTTTTT | CASSEPGLAGENTGELFF
TRBJ2-7 | TRBD1 | TRBV7-2 | - | TGTGCCAGCACCTATAGGACAGGGGGGTACGAGCAGTACTTC | CASTYRTGGYEQYF
TRBJ1-6 | TRBD1 | TRBV7-3 | - | TGTGCCAGCAGCGCCAGATCAGGGGGAAATTCACCCCTCCACTTT | CASSARSGGNSPLHF
TRBJ1-2 | - | TRBV5-6 | - | TGTGCCAGCAGTTTGACACAAAACTATGGCTACACCTTC | CASSLTQNYGYTF
TRBJ2-7 | - | TRBV5-5 | - | TGTGCCAGCAGGCCTAGTCTAGCTGCCTACGAGCAGTACTTC | CASRPSLAAYEQYF
TRBJ2-3 | TRBD1 | TRBV19 | - | TGTGCCAGTAGTCCAACAGGGGGCCCGACAGATACGCAGTATTTT | CASSPTGGPTDTQYF
TRBJ1-1 | - | TRBV14 | - | TGTGCCAGCAGCCTTAAGCGGAACACTGAAGCTTTCTTT | CASSLKRNTEAFF
TRBJ2-1 | - | TRBV4-1 | - | TGCGCCAGCAGCCAAGATAGGGGGGGAGCCTACAATGAGCAGTTCTTC | CASSQDRGGAYNEQFF
TRBJ1-4 | - | TRBV6-6 | - | TGTGCCAGCAGTTATTGGGCAGCTAATGAAAAACTGTTTTTT | CASSYWAANEKLFF
TRBJ1-6 | TRBD1 | TRBV2 | few | TGTGCCAGCAGGGACAGGCCTAATTCACCCCTCCACTTT | CASRDRPNSPLHF
TRBJ2-7 | - | TRBV30 | - | TGTGCCTGGAGCGCTAGCTTCGGCGAGCAGTACTTC | CAWSASFGEQYF
TRBJ2-5 | - | TRBV10-3 | - | TGTGCCATCAGTCAGGGCAAAGAGACCCAGTACTTC | CAISQGKETQYF
TRBJ2-7 | - | TRBV28 | - | TGTGCCAGCAGTCCACTACCCGGGATCGACTTCTACGAGCAGTACTTC | CASSPLPGIDFYEQYF
TRBJ2-3 | - | TRBV24-1 | - | TGTGCCACCAGGGCGGGCTACCCCACAGATACGCAGTATTTT | CATRAGYPTDTQYF
TRBJ2-7 | - | TRBV5-1 | - | TGCGCCAGCACTCTGGCCAGGGGATACGAGCAGTACTTC | CASTLARGYEQYF
TRBJ1-5 | - | TRBV2 | - | TGTGCCAGCAGTGAAATAGGACGGACTTATAGCAATCAGCCCCAGCATTTT | CASSEIGRTYSNQPQHF
TRBJ2-1 | - | TRBV9 | - | TGTGCCAGCAGCCCGGAGGGATCTCGGTTTAATGAGCAGTTCTTC | CASSPEGSRFNEQFF
TRBJ2-3 | - | TRBV4-3 | - | TGCGCCAGCAGCCTAGACAGATTGAGCACAGATACGCAGTATTTT | CASSLDRLSTDTQYF
TRBJ2-3 | - | TRBV28 | - | TGTGCCAGCCGGAAAGGTCAACAGGGCTTGGGTACGCAGTATTTT | CASRKGQQGLGTQYF
TRBJ2-7 | - | TRBV11-3 | - | TGTGCCAGCAGCCAGGGCGGCTCCGACGAGCAGTACTTC | CASSQGGSDEQYF
TRBJ2-3 | TRBD2 | TRBV5-6 | - | TGTGCCAGCAGTCTAGGACTAGCGGGAGTAGCAGATACGCAGTATTTT | CASSLGLAGVADTQYF